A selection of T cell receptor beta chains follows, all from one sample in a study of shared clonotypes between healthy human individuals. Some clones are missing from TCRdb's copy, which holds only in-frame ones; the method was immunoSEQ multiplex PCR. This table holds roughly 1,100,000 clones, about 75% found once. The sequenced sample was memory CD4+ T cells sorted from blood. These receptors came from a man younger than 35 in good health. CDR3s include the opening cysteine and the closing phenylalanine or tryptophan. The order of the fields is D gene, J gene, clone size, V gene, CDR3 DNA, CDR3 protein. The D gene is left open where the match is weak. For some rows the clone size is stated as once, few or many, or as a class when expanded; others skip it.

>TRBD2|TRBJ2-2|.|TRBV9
TGTGCCAGCAGCGTAGTAGCGGGAAACACCGGGGAGCTGTTTTTT
CASSVVAGNTGELFF
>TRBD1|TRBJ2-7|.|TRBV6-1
TGTGCCAGCAGTTCTCCGGACAGGGGGAACTACGAGCAGTACTTC
CASSSPDRGNYEQYF
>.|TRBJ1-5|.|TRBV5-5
TGTGCCAGCAGCTTGGAGGGTGGTCAGCCCCAGCATTTT
CASSLEGGQPQHF
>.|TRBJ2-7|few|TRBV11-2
TGTGCCAGCAGGGATATAAGGTCGGCTCGCTACGAGCAGTACTTC
CASRDIRSARYEQYF
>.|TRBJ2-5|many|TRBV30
TGTGCCTGGAGTGCCCCCCCGGGGACCCAGTACTTC
CAWSAPPGTQYF
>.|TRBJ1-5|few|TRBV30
TGTGCCTGGAGTAGCCAGGGAAATCAGCCCCAGCATTTT
CAWSSQGNQPQHF
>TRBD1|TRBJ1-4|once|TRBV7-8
TGTGCCAGCAGCCGACAGGGGGGAGGGGAAAAACTGTTTTTT
CASSRQGGGEKLFF
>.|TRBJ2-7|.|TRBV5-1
TGCGCCAGCAGCCCGGATAGGGGCTACGAGCAGTACTTC
CASSPDRGYEQYF
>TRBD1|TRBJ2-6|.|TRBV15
TGTGCCACCGGCCAACAGGGGAATGCGGCCAACGTCCTGACTTTC
CATGQQGNAANVLTF
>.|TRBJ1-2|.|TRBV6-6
TGTGCCAGCAGCTTACGGGACTTTAACTATGGCTACACCTTC
CASSLRDFNYGYTF
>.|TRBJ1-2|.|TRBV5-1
TGCGCCAGCAGCACCTCCGGGACGAACTATGGCTACACCTTC
CASSTSGTNYGYTF
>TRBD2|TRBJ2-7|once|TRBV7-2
TGTGCCAGCAGCTTAGAGACTAGCGGGGCCTACGAGCAGTACTTC
CASSLETSGAYEQYF
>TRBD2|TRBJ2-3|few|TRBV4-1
TGCGCCAGCAGCCAAGACTCGGCGGGGGGCGTTGAAGGTACGCAGTATTTT
CASSQDSAGGVEGTQYF
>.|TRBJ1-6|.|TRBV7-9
TGTGCCAGCAGCTTATACCTGCCCGGGGGTAATTCACCCCTCCACTTT
CASSLYLPGGNSPLHF
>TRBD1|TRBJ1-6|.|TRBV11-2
TGTGCCAGCAGTCGTACAGGGGGAGGTTCACCCCTCCACTTT
CASSRTGGGSPLHF
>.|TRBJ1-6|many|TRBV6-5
TGTGCCAGTAAAGGCAGGACCGATTCACCCCTCCACTTT
CASKGRTDSPLHF